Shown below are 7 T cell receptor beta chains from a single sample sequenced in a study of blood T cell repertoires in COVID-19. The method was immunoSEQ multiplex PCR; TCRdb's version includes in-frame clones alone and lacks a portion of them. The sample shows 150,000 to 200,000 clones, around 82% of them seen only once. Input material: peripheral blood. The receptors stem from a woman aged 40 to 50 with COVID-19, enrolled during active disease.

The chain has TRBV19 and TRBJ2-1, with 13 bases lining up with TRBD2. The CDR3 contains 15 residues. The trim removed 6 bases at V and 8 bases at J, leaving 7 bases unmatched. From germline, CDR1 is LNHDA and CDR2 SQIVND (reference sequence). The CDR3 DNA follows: TGTGCCAGTAGGCGACGGACTAGCGGGAGAGATGAGCAGTTCTTC. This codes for CASRRRTSGRDEQFF.

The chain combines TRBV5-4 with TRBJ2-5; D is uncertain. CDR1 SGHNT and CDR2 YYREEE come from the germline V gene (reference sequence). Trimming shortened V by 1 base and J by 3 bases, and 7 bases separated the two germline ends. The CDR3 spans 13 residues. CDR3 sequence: CASSLITEETQYF. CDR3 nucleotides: TGTGCCAGCAGCTTGATCACGGAAGAGACCCAGTACTTC.

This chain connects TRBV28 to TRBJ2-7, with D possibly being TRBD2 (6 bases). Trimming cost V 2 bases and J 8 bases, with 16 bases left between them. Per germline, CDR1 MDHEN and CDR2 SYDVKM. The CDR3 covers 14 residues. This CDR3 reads CASSLVGLEGKQYF. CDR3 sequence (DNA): TGTGCCAGCAGTTTAGTAGGCCTGGAGGGGAAGCAGTACTTC.

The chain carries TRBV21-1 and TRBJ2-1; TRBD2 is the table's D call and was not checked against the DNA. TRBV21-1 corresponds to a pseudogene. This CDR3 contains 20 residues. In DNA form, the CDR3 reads TGTGCCAGCAGCAATATGCAGGGACCTAGCGTATATTCCTCCTACAATGAGCAGTTCTTC. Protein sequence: CASSNMQGPSVYSSYNEQFF.

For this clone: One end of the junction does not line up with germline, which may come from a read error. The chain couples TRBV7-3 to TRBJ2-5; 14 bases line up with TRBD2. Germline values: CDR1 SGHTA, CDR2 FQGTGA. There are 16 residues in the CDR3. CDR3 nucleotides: TGTGCCAGCAGCTTAGGGACTAGCGGGGGCCAAGGGACCCAGTACTTC. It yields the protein CASSLGTSGGQGTQYF.

CDR3 residues: CASSRGTGGQPQHF. CDR3 coding DNA: TGTGCCAGTAGTAGAGGGACAGGCGGTCAGCCCCAGCATTTT. The rearrangement joins TRBV19 to TRBJ1-5; 8 bases fit TRBD1. The CDR3 has 14 residues. Per the germline V gene, CDR1 is LNHDA and CDR2 is SQIVND (reference sequence). V shed 4 bases, J shed 6 bases, and the junction held 5 bases outside the gene matches.

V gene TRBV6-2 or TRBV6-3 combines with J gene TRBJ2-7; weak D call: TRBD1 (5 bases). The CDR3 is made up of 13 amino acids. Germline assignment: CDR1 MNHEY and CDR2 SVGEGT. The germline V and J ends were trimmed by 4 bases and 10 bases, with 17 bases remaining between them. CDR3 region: CASSSANGHHQYF. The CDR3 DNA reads TGTGCCAGCAGTTCCGCGAATGGACATCATCAGTACTTC.